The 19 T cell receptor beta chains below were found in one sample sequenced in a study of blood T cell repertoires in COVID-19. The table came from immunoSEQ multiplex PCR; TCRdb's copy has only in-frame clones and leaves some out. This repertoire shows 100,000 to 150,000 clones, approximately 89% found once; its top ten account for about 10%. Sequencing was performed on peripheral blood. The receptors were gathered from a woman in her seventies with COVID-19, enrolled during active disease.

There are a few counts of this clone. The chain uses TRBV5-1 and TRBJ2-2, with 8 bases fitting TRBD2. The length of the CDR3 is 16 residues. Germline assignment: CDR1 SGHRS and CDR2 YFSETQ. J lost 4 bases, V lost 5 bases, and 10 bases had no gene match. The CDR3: CASSKSGTRGTGELFF. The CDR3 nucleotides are TGCGCCAGCAGTAAAAGCGGGACTAGGGGCACCGGGGAGCTGTTTTTT.

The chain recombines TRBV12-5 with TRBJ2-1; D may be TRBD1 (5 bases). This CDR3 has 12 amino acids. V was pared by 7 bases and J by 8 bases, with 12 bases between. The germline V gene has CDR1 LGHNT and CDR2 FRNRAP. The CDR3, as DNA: TGTGCTAGTGCCGTGGGGCTGTATGAGCAGTTCTTC. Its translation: CASAVGLYEQFF.

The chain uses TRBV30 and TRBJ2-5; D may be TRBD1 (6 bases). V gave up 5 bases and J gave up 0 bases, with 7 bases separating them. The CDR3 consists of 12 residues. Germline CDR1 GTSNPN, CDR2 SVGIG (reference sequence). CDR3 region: CAWGQNQETQYF. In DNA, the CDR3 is TGTGCCTGGGGACAGAACCAAGAGACCCAGTACTTC.

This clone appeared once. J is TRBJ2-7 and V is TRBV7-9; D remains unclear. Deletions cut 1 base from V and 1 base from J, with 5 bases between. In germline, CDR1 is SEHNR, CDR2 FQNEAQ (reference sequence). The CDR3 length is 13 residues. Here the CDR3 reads CASSLGPSYEQYF. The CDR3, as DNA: TGTGCCAGCAGCTTAGGGCCGTCCTACGAGCAGTACTTC.

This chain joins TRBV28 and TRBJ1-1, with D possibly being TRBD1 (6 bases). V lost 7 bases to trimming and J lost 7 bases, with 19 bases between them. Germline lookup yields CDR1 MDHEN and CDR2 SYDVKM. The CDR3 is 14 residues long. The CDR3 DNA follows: TGTGCCAGCAAACCTCGGACAGAATCGAGTGAAGCTTTCTTT. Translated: CASKPRTESSEAFF.

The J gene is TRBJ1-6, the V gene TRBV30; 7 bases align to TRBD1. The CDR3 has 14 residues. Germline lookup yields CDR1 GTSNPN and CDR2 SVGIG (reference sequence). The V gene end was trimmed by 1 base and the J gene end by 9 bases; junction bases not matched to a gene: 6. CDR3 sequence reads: CAWSAGRGVSPLHF. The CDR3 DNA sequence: TGTGCCTGGAGTGCGGGCAGGGGGGTTTCACCCCTCCACTTT.

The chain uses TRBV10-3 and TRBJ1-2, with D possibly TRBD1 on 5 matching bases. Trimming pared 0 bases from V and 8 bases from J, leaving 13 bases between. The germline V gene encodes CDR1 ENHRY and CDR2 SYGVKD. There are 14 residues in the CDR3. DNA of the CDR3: TGTGCCATCAGTGAGTCCAGGGAAAGTGTCGGCTACACCTTC. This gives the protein CAISESRESVGYTF.

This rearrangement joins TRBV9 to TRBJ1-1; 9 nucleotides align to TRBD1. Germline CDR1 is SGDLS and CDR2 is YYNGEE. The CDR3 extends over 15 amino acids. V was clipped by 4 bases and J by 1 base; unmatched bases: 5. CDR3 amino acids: CASSPRTGANTEAFF. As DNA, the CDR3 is TGTGCCAGCAGCCCGCGGACAGGGGCGAACACTGAAGCTTTCTTT. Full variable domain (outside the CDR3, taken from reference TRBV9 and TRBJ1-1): DSGVTQTPKHLITATGQRVTLRCSPRSGDLSVYWYQQSLDQGLQFLIQYYNGEERAKGNILERFSAQQFPDLHSELNLSSLELGDSALYFCASSPRTGANTEAFFGQGTRLTVV.

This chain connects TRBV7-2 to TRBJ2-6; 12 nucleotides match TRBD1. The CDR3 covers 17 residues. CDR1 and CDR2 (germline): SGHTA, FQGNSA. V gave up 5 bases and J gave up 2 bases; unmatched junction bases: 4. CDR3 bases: TGTGCCAGCAGCCCGGGACAGGGGGCAGCTGGGGCCAACGTCCTGACTTTC. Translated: CASSPGQGAAGANVLTF.

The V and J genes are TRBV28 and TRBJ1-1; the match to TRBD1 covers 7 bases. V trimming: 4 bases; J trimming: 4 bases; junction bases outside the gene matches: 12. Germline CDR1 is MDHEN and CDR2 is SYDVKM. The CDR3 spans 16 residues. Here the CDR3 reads CASSSRQGTGATEAFF. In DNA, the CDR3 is TGTGCCAGCAGTTCGAGACAGGGTACGGGGGCCACTGAAGCTTTCTTT.

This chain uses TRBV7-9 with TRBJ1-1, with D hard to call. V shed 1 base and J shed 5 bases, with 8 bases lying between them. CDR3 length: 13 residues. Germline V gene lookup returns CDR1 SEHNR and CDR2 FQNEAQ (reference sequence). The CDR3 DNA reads TGTGCCAGCAGCTTAGATAGCCGGACTGAAGCTTTCTTT. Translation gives CASSLDSRTEAFF.

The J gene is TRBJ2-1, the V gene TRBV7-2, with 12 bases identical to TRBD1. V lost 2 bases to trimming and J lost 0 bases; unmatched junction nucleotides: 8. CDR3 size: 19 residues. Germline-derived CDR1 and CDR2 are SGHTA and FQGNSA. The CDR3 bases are TGTGCCAGCAGCTTACGGGGACAGGGGGCGATTCTCTCCTACAATGAGCAGTTCTTC. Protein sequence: CASSLRGQGAILSYNEQFF.

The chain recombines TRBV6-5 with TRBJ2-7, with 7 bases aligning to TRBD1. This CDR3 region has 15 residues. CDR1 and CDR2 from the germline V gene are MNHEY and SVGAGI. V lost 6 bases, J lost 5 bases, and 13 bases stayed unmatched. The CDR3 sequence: CASSAGTASRDEQYF. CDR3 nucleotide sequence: TGTGCCAGCAGCGCCGGGACAGCCTCTAGAGACGAGCAGTACTTC.

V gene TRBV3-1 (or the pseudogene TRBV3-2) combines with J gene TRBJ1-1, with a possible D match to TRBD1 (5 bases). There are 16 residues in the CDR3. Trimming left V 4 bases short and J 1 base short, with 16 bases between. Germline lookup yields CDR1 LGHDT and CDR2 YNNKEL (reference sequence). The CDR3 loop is CASSPFYRTTNTEAFF. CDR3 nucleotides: TGTGCCAGCAGCCCCTTTTATAGGACAACGAACACTGAAGCTTTCTTT.

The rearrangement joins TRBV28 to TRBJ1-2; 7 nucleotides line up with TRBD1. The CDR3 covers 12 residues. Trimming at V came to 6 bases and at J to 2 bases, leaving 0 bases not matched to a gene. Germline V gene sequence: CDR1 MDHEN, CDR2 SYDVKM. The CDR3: CASRTGNYGYTF. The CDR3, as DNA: TGTGCCAGCAGGACAGGGAACTATGGCTACACCTTC.

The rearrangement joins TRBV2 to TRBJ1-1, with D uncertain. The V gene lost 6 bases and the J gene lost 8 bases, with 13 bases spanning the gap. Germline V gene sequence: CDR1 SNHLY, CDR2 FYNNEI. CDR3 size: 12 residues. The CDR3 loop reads CASRGSSIEAFF. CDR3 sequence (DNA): TGTGCCAGCAGGGGGAGTTCGATAGAAGCTTTCTTT.

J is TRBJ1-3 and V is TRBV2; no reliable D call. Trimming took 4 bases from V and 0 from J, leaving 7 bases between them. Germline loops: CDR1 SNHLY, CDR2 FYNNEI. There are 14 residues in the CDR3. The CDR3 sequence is CASSVAGSGNTIYF. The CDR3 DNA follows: TGTGCCAGCAGTGTCGCCGGCTCTGGAAACACCATATATTTT.

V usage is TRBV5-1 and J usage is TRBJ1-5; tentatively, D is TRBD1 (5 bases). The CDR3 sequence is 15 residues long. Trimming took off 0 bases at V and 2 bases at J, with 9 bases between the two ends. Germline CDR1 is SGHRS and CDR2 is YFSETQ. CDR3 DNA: TGCGCCAGCAGCTTGGAAGGGGCCGGCAATCAGCCCCAGCATTTT. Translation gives CASSLEGAGNQPQHF.

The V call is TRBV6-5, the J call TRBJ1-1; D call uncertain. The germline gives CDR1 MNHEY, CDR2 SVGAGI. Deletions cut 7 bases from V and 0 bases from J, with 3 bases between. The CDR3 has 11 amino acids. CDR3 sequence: CASTLNTEAFF. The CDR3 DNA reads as TGTGCCAGCACATTGAACACTGAAGCTTTCTTT.